One sample yielded the 13 T cell receptor beta chains listed below, sequenced in a study of blood T cells in healthy people across ages. Next came a second PCR, run for about 7 to 12 cycles, which used a sample-barcoded 5' primer along with a J-beta primer mix. TCRdb independently ran MiXCR on the 5' RACE reads; one entry per CDR3 protein. The sample records roughly 800,000 distinct CDR3 sequences, about 62% being singletons. The source material was blood. The receptors derive from a man aged 25-45 years in good health.

This clonotype has only a few counts. The chain links TRBV6-6 to TRBJ2-1, with unresolved D. The CDR3 length is 14 residues. Germline loops: CDR1 MNHNY, CDR2 SVGAGI (reference sequence). The V gene lost 3 bases and the J gene lost 9 bases, with 15 bases spanning the gap. The chain's CDR3 is CASSYVGSSGEQFF. The CDR3 DNA reads as TGTGCCAGCAGTTATGTGGGCTCCTCTGGTGAGCAGTTCTTC.

This clonotype showed up just once. The chain combines TRBV6-1 with TRBJ2-3, with 8 bases lining up with TRBD2. After removal of 5 bases from V and 5 bases from J, the junction contained 3 bases not matched to a gene. Germline lookup yields CDR1 MNHNS and CDR2 SASEGT. The CDR3 length is 13 residues. DNA for the CDR3: TGTGCCAGCAGTACTCTAGCGGGAGATACGCAGTATTTT. Its translation is CASSTLAGDTQYF.

This clonotype appeared a single time. The chain uses TRBV12-3 or TRBV12-4 and TRBJ1-2, with D perhaps TRBD1 (6 bases). The CDR3 contains 16 residues. Trimming pared 4 bases from V and 2 bases from J, leaving 17 bases between. The CDR3 region is CASSYLPTGENYGYTF. CDR3 nucleotide sequence: TGTGCCAGCAGTTACTTACCGACAGGAGAAAACTATGGCTACACCTTC.

This rearrangement joins TRBV28 to TRBJ2-5, with D hard to call. The assigned J gene may be wrong: the sequence end matches TRBJ2-7 better. Germline assignment: CDR1 MDHEN and CDR2 SYDVKM. There are 14 residues in the CDR3. The CDR3 spells CASSFLDRIHEQYF. The CDR3 nucleotides are TGTGCCAGCAGTTTCCTGGACCGTATTCACGAGCAGTACTTC.

This clonotype was observed a handful of times. The chain recombines TRBV6-5 with TRBJ2-3; possible D gene TRBD1, 6 bases. Germline assignment: CDR1 MNHEY and CDR2 SVGAGI. V was cut by 6 bases and J by 6 bases, with 10 bases left in between. This CDR3 region has 12 residues. For the CDR3, the DNA is TGTGCCAGCAGCATCACAGGGGATACGCAGTATTTT. Protein: CASSITGDTQYF.

V usage is TRBV28 and J usage is TRBJ2-4; 10 bases are shared with TRBD2. This CDR3 region has 16 residues. The trim removed 8 bases at V and 0 bases at J, leaving 7 bases unmatched. The germline CDR1 and CDR2 sequences are MDHEN and SYDVKM. The CDR3 spells CASGYTSGVAKNIQYF. The CDR3 DNA reads as TGTGCCAGCGGTTACACTAGCGGGGTAGCCAAAAACATTCAGTACTTC.

The V and J genes are TRBV12-3 or TRBV12-4 and TRBJ1-1; 7 nucleotides agree with TRBD1. This CDR3 is 13 amino acids long. V was pared by 7 bases and J by 4 bases, with 6 bases of the junction left unmatched. CDR3 amino acids: CASTPTGATEAFF. The CDR3, as DNA: TGTGCCAGCACCCCCACAGGGGCCACTGAAGCTTTCTTT.

This clonotype was seen only once. The chain has TRBV6-1 and TRBJ2-1; the match to TRBD2 covers 11 bases. This CDR3 has 14 amino acids. Germline V gene sequence: CDR1 MNHNS, CDR2 SASEGT. J gave up 5 bases and V 10 bases, and 7 bases lay outside the gene matches. The CDR3 bases are TGTGCCACGCTGGGACTAGCGGTTAACAATGAGCAGTTCTTC. It specifies CATLGLAVNNEQFF.

The chain is built from TRBV6-5 and TRBJ1-1; a weak D match, TRBD1 (6 bases). CDR1 is MNHEY and CDR2 is SVGAGI in the germline V gene. The germline V and J ends were trimmed by 5 bases and 2 bases, with 12 bases remaining between them. This CDR3 has 14 amino acids. CDR3 amino acids: CASSGMDRNTEAFF. The CDR3 nucleotides read TGTGCCAGCAGTGGGATGGACAGAAACACTGAAGCTTTCTTT.

The rearrangement uses TRBV5-1 and TRBJ2-1, with 9 bases fitting TRBD1. The germline gives CDR1 SGHRS, CDR2 YFSETQ. With V trimmed by 5 bases and J by 10 bases, 7 bases remained unmatched. CDR3 length: 13 residues. CDR3 loop: CASSNGQGYEQFF. The DNA of the CDR3 is TGCGCCAGCAGTAATGGACAGGGGTACGAGCAGTTCTTC.

The chain carries TRBV20-1 and TRBJ2-7; 8 positions match TRBD2. J gave up 7 bases and V 8 bases, and 13 bases lay outside the gene matches. Germline-derived CDR1 and CDR2 are DFQATT and SNEGSKA (reference sequence). The CDR3 spans 13 residues. CDR3 residues: CSLKRGNYNEQYF. Here the CDR3 DNA reads TGCAGTCTTAAGCGGGGGAACTACAATGAGCAGTACTTC.

Details on this clonotype: A much larger clone is a single base away; this may be a read error. The V gene is TRBV10-3, the J gene TRBJ1-2, with TRBD1 matching over 9 bases. The CDR3 loop spans 15 amino acids. The trim removed 4 bases at V and 5 bases at J, leaving 8 bases unmatched. From germline, CDR1 is ENHRY and CDR2 SYGVKD. The CDR3 region has the DNA TGTGCCATCAGTGCTCCGGACAGGGGAGGGTATGGCTACACCTTC. Translating it yields CAISAPDRGGYGYTF.

The sample holds a few counts of this clonotype. The V and J genes are TRBV5-1 and TRBJ2-1, with TRBD1 matching over 8 bases. This CDR3 region has 13 residues. Per the germline V gene, CDR1 is SGHRS and CDR2 is YFSETQ. With V trimmed by 4 bases and J by 6 bases, 3 bases remained unmatched. CDR3 sequence reads: CASSQGQANEQFF. The CDR3 DNA sequence: TGCGCCAGCAGCCAGGGACAGGCCAATGAGCAGTTCTTC.